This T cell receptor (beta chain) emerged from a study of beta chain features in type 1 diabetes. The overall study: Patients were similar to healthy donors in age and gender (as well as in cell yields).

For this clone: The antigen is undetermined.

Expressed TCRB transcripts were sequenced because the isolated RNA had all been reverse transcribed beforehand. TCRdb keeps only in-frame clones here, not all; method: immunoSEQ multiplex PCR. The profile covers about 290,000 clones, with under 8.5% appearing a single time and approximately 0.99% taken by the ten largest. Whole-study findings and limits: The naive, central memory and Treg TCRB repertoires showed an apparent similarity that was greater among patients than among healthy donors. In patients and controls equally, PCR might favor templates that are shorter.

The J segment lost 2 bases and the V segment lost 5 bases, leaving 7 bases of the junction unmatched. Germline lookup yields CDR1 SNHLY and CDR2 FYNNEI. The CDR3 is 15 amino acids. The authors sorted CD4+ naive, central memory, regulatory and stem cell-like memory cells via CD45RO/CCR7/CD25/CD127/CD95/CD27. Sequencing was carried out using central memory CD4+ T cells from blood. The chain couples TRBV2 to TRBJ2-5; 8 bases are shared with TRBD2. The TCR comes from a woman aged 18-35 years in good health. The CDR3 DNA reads TGTGCCAGCAGTACCGGGACTAGTGGACAAGAGACCCAGTACTTC. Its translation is CASSTGTSGQETQYF. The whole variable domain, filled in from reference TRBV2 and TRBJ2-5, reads EPEVTQTPSHQVTQMGQEVILRCVPISNHLYFYWYRQILGQKVEFLVSFYNNEISEKSEIFDDQFSVERPDGSNFTLKIRSTKLEDSAMYFCASSTGTSGQETQYFGPGTRLLVL.